This T cell receptor (beta chain) was captured by sequencing in a study of blood T cell repertoires in COVID-19. CDR1 and CDR2 from the germline V gene are SEHNR and FQNEAQ (reference sequence). The CDR3 is 16 residues long. V lost 6 bases, J lost 4 bases, and 9 bases stayed unmatched. How the authors handled the data: Amplification of reference gene primers provided the estimated nucleated cell counts. The table came from immunoSEQ multiplex PCR; TCRdb's copy has only in-frame clones and leaves some out. The V and J calls and clone size were taken over from that table, and D and trimming were inferred from the DNA. The top ten hold roughly 15% of the sample, which has about 180,000 clones, 75% to 85% seen once. Participant age was about 18 to 89 years, and participants resided in fewer than 25 US areas.

The V call is TRBV7-9, the J call TRBJ2-2, with 9 bases fitting TRBD1. This TCR was recovered from a middle-aged man who had recovered from COVID-19. The sequencing sample was made of PBMCs or T cells enriched from blood (not recorded which). CDR3 protein: CASRLTGGGSTGELFF. CDR3 coding DNA: TGTGCCAGCAGACTAACAGGGGGCGGCAGCACCGGGGAGCTGTTTTTT.